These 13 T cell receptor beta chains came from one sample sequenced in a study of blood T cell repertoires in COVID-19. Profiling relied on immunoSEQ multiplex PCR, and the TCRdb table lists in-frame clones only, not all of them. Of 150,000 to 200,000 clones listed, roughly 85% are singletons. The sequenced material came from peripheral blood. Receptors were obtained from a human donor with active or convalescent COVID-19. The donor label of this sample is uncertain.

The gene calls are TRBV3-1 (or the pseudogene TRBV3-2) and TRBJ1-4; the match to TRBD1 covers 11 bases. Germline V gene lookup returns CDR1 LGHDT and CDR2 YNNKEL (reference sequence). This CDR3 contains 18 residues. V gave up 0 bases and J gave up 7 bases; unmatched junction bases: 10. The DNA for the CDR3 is TGTGCCAGCAGCCAAGATTCGGGGACAGGGGGAATAGGTGAAAAACTGTTTTTT. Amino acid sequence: CASSQDSGTGGIGEKLFF.

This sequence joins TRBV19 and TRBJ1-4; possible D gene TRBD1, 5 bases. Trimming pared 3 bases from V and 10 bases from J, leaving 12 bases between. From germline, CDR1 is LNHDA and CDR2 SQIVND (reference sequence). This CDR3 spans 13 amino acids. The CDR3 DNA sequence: TGTGCCAGTAGTATGAGTGGCGGGGGAAAACTGTTTTTT. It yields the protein CASSMSGGGKLFF.

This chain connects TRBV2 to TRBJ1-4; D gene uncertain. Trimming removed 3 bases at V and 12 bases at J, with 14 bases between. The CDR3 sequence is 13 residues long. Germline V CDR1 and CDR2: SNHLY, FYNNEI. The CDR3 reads CASSEGLGGQLFF. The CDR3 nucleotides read TGTGCCAGCAGTGAGGGCTTAGGAGGGCAACTGTTTTTT.

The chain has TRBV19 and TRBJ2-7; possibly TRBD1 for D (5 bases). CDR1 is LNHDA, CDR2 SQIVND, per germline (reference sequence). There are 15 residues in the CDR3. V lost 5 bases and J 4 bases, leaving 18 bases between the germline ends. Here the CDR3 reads CASSPGIGRVYEQYF. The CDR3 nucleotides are TGTGCCAGTAGTCCCGGAATAGGCAGGGTATACGAGCAGTACTTC. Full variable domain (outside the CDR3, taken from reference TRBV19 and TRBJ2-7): DGGITQSPKYLFRKEGQNVTLSCEQNLNHDAMYWYRQDPGQGLRLIYYSQIVNDFQKGDIAEGYSVSREKKESFPLTVTSAQKNPTAFYLCASSPGIGRVYEQYFGPGTRLTVT.

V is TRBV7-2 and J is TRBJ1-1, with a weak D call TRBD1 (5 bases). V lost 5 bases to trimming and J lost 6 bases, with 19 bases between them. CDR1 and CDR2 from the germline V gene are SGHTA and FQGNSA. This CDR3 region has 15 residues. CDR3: CASSQLATGGSEAFF. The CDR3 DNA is TGTGCCAGCAGCCAGCTGGCGACGGGGGGATCTGAAGCTTTCTTT.

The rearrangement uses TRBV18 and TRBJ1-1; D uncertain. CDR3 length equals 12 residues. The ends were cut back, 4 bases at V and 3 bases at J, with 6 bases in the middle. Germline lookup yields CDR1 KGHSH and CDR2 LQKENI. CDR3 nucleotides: TGTGCCAGCTCACTTGCGGACACTGAAGCTTTCTTT. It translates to CASSLADTEAFF.

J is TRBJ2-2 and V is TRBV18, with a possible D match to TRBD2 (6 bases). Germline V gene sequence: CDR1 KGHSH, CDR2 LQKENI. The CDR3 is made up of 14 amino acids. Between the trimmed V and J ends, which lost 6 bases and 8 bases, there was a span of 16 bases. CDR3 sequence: CASSPRGIQGELFF. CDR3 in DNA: TGTGCCAGCTCTCCCCGCGGGATCCAAGGGGAGCTGTTTTTT.

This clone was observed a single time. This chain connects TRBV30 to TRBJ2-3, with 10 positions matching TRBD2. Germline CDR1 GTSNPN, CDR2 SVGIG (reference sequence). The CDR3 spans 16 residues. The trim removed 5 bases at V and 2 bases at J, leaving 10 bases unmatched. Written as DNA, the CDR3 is TGTGCCTGGCTTCGGGATAGCGGGAGGATCACAGATACGCAGTATTTT. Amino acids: CAWLRDSGRITDTQYF.

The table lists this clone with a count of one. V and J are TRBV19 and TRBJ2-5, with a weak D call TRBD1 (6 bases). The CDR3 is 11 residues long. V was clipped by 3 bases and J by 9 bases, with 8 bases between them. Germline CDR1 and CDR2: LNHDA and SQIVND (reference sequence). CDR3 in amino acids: CASSIRGSQYF. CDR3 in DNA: TGTGCCAGTAGTATTAGGGGGTCCCAGTACTTC. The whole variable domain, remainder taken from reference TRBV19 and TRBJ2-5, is DGGITQSPKYLFRKEGQNVTLSCEQNLNHDAMYWYRQDPGQGLRLIYYSQIVNDFQKGDIAEGYSVSREKKESFPLTVTSAQKNPTAFYLCASSIRGSQYFGPGTRLLVL.

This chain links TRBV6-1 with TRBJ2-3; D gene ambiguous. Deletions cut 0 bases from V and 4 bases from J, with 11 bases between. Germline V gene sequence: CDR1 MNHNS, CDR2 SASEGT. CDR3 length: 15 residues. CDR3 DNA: TGTGCCAGCAGTGAAGCGGTAAGAGCCTCAGATACGCAGTATTTT. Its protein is CASSEAVRASDTQYF.

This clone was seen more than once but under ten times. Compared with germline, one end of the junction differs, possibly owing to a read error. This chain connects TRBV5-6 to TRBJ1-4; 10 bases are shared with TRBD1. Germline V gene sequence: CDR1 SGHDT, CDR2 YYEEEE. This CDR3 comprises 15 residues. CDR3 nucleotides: TGTGCCAGCAGCTTGGTGGGACAGGGGAATGAGAAACTGTTTTTT. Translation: CASSLVGQGNEKLFF.

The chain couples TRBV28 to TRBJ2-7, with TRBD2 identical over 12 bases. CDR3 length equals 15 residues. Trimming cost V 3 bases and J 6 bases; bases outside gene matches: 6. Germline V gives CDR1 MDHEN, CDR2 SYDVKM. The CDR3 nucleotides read TGTGCCAGCAGTTTGATGACTAGCGGGAGAGGCGAGCAGTACTTC. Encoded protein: CASSLMTSGRGEQYF.

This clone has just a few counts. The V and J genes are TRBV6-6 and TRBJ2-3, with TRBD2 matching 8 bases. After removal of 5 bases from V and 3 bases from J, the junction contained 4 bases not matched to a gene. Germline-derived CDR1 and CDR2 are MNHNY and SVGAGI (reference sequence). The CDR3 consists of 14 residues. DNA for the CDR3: TGTGCCAGCAGTCCCGGGAGGGAGACAGATACGCAGTATTTT. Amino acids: CASSPGRETDTQYF.